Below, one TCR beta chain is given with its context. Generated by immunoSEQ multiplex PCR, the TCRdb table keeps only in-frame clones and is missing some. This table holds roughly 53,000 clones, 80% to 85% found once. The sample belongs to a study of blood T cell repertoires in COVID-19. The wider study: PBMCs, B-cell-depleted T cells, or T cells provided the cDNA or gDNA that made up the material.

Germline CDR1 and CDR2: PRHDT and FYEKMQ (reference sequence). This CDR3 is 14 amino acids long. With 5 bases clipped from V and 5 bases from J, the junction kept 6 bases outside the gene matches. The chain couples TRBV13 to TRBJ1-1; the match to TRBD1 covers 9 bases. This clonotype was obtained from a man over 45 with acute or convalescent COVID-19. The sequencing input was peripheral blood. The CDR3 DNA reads TGTGCCAGCAGCCGGGGACAGGGAACGACTGAAGCTTTCTTT. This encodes CASSRGQGTTEAFF.